This T cell receptor beta chain was recorded in a study of post-analysis software for immune sequencing data. Study context: Patients with relapsing-remitting, secondary progressive and progressive-relapsing multiple sclerosis courses were all represented. Study conclusions and caveats: Relative to controls, patients had a few TRBV segments at higher frequency, with TRBV5-6, TRBV5-1 and TRBV20-1 among these. A significant reduction in normalized Chao1 diversity was observed in multiple sclerosis patients versus controls.

The library was made from cDNA and included unique molecular identifiers. TCRdb called the PCR reads again in MiXCR, with one record for every CDR3 protein. The sample includes hundreds of thousands of distinct CDR3 sequences, 59% of them seen just once. Concerning this clonotype itself: Its antigen is as yet unknown.

J lost 7 bases, V lost 5 bases, and 11 bases had no gene match. The CDR3 covers 15 residues. Germline CDR1 and CDR2: SGHRS and YFSETQ. The source material was blood. The origin of this receptor is a girl aged 2 to 9 with multiple sclerosis. The rearrangement uses TRBV5-1 and TRBJ2-1, with 8 bases matching TRBD2. The DNA of the CDR3 is TGCGCCAGCAGAATTAGCGGGACGGTAGGGAATGAGCAGTTCTTC. Amino acid sequence: CASRISGTVGNEQFF.